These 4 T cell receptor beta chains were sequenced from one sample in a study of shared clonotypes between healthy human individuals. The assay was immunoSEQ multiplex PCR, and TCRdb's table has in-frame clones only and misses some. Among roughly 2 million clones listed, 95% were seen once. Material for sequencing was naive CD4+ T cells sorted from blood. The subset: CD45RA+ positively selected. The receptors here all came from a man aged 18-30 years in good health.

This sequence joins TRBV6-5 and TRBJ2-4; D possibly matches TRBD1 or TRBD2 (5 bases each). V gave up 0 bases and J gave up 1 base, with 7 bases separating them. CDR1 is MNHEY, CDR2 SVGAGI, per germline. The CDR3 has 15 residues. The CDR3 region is CASSYSWGAKNIQYF. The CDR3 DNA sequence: TGTGCCAGCAGTTACTCTTGGGGGGCCAAAAACATTCAGTACTTC.

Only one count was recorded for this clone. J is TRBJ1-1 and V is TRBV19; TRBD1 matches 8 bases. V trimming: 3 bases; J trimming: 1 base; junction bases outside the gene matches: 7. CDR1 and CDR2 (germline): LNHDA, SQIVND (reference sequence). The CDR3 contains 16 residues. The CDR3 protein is CASSMMGQGANTEAFF. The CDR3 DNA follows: TGTGCCAGTAGTATGATGGGGCAGGGGGCGAACACTGAAGCTTTCTTT.

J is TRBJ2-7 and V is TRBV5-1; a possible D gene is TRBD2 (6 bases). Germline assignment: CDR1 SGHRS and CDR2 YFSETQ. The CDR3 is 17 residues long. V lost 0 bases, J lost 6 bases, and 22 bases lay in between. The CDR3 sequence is CASSLGASSGGSREQYF. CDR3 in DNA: TGCGCCAGCAGCTTGGGGGCCTCCAGTGGAGGGTCCCGCGAGCAGTACTTC. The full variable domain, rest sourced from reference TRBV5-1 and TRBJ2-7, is KAGVTQTPRYLIKTRGQQVTLSCSPISGHRSVSWYQQTPGQGLQFLFEYFSETQRNKGNFPGRFSGRQFSNSRSEMNVSTLELGDSALYLCASSLGASSGGSREQYFGPGTRLTVT.

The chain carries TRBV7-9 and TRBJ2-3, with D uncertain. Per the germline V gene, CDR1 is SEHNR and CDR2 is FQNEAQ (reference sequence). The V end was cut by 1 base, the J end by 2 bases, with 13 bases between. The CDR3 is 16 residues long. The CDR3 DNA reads TGTGCCAGCAGCTTAGGACCCAGCACCCTCACAGATACGCAGTATTTT. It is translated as CASSLGPSTLTDTQYF.